This note documents a single T cell receptor (beta chain) sequence. The data derive from a study of blood T cell repertoires in COVID-19. Whole-study context: Sites across the United States, Italy and Spain contributed samples from acute and convalescent COVID-19. PBMCs, B-cell-depleted T cells, or T cells were the source of the cDNA or gDNA that made up the material.

Original methodology: Amplification of reference gene primers was used by the study to estimate nucleated cell counts. Data came from immunoSEQ multiplex PCR; TCRdb stores just in-frame clones and leaves some out. That table supplies the V and J calls and clone size; D and trimming were determined from the DNA. The table has 50,000 to 60,000 clones, about 90% seen once; the top ten hold roughly 10%. The CDR3 is 14 amino acids. Germline V lookup: CDR1 MDHEN, CDR2 SYDVKM. The V and J ends lost 6 bases and 0 bases respectively, with 9 bases between them. This TCR was recovered from a man of 80 years or more with active or convalescent COVID-19. This rearrangement joins TRBV28 to TRBJ1-3; D not certain. Sequences were obtained from peripheral blood. The CDR3, as DNA: TGTGCCAGCAGCCAACACCTCTCTGGAAACACCATATATTTT. The encoded protein is CASSQHLSGNTIYF.